This TCR beta chain was found in a study of T cells in narcolepsy. For the study at large: Enrolled donors included narcolepsy type 1 or type 2 patients and healthy controls.

Sequencing was performed with immunoSEQ multiplex PCR; in TCRdb, only in-frame clones are kept and a portion is missing. In the table there are about 35,000 clones, 75% to 90% of which are singletons. In regard to this clone: Its antigen remains unknown.

The CDR3 is 14 residues long. CDR1 and CDR2 (germline): SNHLY, FYNNEI. V was trimmed by 6 bases and J by 2 bases, leaving 14 bases between them. Whole-study results and caveats: Autoreactive clonotypes reportedly recurred in blood of same and different patients, not controls. In some patient and control memory CD4+ samples, autoreactive clones were absent. Same-patient CSF and blood CD4+ T cell clonotypes included HCRT-specific and TRIB2-specific autoreactive ones.

The sequenced sample was memory (CD45RA-) CD4+ T cells from blood. The chain couples TRBV2 to TRBJ2-7; possible D gene TRBD2, 5 bases. This clonotype was sampled from a human donor in good health. The CDR3 loop reads CASRGRGLTYEQYF. The CDR3 DNA follows: TGTGCCAGCAGAGGCCGCGGGCTTACCTACGAGCAGTACTTC.